Listed here are 19 T cell receptor beta chains from one sample, sequenced in a study of blood T cells in healthy people across ages. It was with a sample-barcoded 5' primer and a J-beta primer mix that a second PCR of about 7 to 12 cycles was run. Each CDR3 protein gets one entry after TCRdb re-called the 5' RACE reads with MiXCR. The sample consists of some 900,000 distinct CDR3 sequences, less than 35% of them appearing once. Specimen: blood. The receptors were sampled from a woman aged 80 or over in good health.

In its sample, this clonotype was seen many times. The rearrangement links TRBV9 to TRBJ2-1; 7 bases align to TRBD2. Germline V CDR1 and CDR2: SGDLS, YYNGEE. Unmatched junction bases numbered 9, after V lost 5 bases and J lost 4 bases. The CDR3 extends over 15 amino acids. DNA for the CDR3: TGTGCCAGCAGGTTGGGGCTAGCGGATTACAATGAGCAGTTCTTC. Protein sequence: CASRLGLADYNEQFF.

About this clonotype itself: Given a much more abundant clone one base away, this may be a read error. The gene calls are TRBV5-1 and TRBJ2-1; D tentatively reads TRBD1 or TRBD2 (7 bases each). This CDR3 spans 13 amino acids. CDR1 is SGHRS and CDR2 is YFSETQ in the germline V gene. V lost 3 bases and J 8 bases, leaving 12 bases between the germline ends. The CDR3 sequence: CASSSTGRDEQFF. The CDR3 nucleotides are TGCGCCAGCAGCTCGACAGGGAGGGATGAGCAGTTCTTC.

The chain uses TRBV7-9 and TRBJ2-3; the match to TRBD1 covers 8 bases. Germline-derived CDR1 and CDR2 are SEHNR and FQNEAQ (reference sequence). CDR3 size: 16 residues. V trimming: 3 bases; J trimming: 0 bases; junction bases outside the gene matches: 5. The chain's CDR3 is CASSFSGTGSTDTQYF. The CDR3 DNA sequence: TGTGCCAGCAGCTTTTCCGGGACAGGAAGCACAGATACGCAGTATTTT.

This clonotype was detected many times. This may stem from a read error, because a much larger clone lies one nucleotide away. The chain has TRBV7-9 and TRBJ1-4, with 7 positions matching TRBD1. Germline-derived CDR1 and CDR2 are SEHNR and FQNEAQ (reference sequence). CDR3 size: 15 residues. CDR3 bases: TGTGCCAGCAGCGTAAGACAGGGCCCTAATGAAAAACGGTTTTTT. This codes for CASSVRQGPNEKRFF.

This clonotype has at least ten counts. J is TRBJ2-5 and V is TRBV18; the D gene is possibly TRBD1 (7 bases). Germline CDR1 is KGHSH and CDR2 is LQKENI. This CDR3 spans 15 amino acids. V lost 2 bases, J lost 5 bases, and 15 bases lay in between. The CDR3 spells CASSPGVGGQETQYF. Written as DNA, the CDR3 is TGTGCCAGCTCACCAGGCGTGGGGGGACAGGAGACCCAGTACTTC.

This clonotype was observed a few times. The junction and the germline gene differ at one end; a read error may be behind it. The J gene is TRBJ2-6, the V gene TRBV7-2; TRBD1 matches at 8 bases. Germline values: CDR1 SGHTA, CDR2 FQGNSA. The CDR3 is made up of 20 amino acids. The CDR3 loop is CASSLDKRPGGLSGANVRTF. The CDR3 bases are TGTGCCAGCAGCTTAGACAAGCGGCCAGGGGGCCTATCTGGGGCCAACGTCCGGACTTTC.

J is TRBJ2-2 and V is TRBV7-3; 8 bases fit TRBD1. From germline, CDR1 is SGHTA and CDR2 FQGTGA. The CDR3 loop spans 16 amino acids. Unmatched junction bases numbered 5, after V lost 5 bases and J lost 0 bases. The CDR3 nucleotides are TGTGCCAGCAGCAGGGACAGGACTTCGAACACCGGGGAGCTGTTTTTT. The encoded protein is CASSRDRTSNTGELFF.

Turning to this clonotype: With a much larger clone just one base away, this may be a read error. The rearrangement links TRBV3-1 to TRBJ2-1; D ambiguous. The CDR3 totals 16 residues. Germline values: CDR1 LGHDT, CDR2 YNNKEL (reference sequence). CDR3 in DNA: TGTACCAGCAGCCAAGATGTAGTATGGGGTTACAATGAGCAGTTCTTC. This gives the protein CTSSQDVVWGYNEQFF.

V gene TRBV7-2 combines with J gene TRBJ2-5; D call uncertain. CDR1 is SGHTA, CDR2 FQGNSA, per germline. The germline V and J ends were trimmed by 4 bases and 5 bases, with 11 bases remaining between them. CDR3 length: 13 residues. The CDR3 loop is CASSYNPWETQYF. Written as DNA, the CDR3 is TGTGCCAGCAGCTACAACCCGTGGGAGACCCAGTACTTC.

At least ten counts were recorded for this clonotype. For the CDR3, the DNA is TGTGCCAGCAGCAAGGACAGGGAGAAAAATACGCAGTATTTT. This gives the protein CASSKDREKNTQYF. The chain joins TRBV7-9 to TRBJ2-3; 8 bases are shared with TRBD1. CDR1 and CDR2 from the germline V gene are SEHNR and FQNEAQ (reference sequence). The CDR3 extends over 14 amino acids. V was clipped by 5 bases and J by 7 bases; unmatched bases: 8.

This clonotype was found many times. At one boundary the junction diverges from the germline segment, which might be a read error. The chain is built from TRBV5-1 and TRBJ1-2; 7 bases match TRBD1. Germline-derived CDR1 and CDR2 are SGHRS and YFSETQ. The CDR3 has 13 amino acids. CDR3 region: CASSPGTVYGYTF. CDR3 DNA sequence: TGTGCCAGCAGTCCCGGGACAGTCTATGGCTACACCTTC.

This clonotype was counted at least ten times. The rearrangement joins TRBV12-3 or TRBV12-4 to TRBJ2-1, with 13 bases fitting TRBD2. There are 18 residues in the CDR3. The J segment lost 6 bases and the V segment lost 5 bases, leaving 13 bases of the junction unmatched. As DNA, the CDR3 is TGTGCCAGCAGTCCTAGGCGACTAGCGGGGGGCATTTTCAATGAGCAGTTCTTC. It codes for CASSPRRLAGGIFNEQFF.

This clonotype was observed at least ten times. CDR3 protein: CASKRAGPAQETQYF. The CDR3 region has the DNA TGTGCCAGCAAGCGGGCGGGACCCGCTCAAGAGACCCAGTACTTC. V gene TRBV12-3 or TRBV12-4 combines with J gene TRBJ2-5; a weak D match, TRBD2 (6 bases). Deletions cut 7 bases from V and 2 bases from J, with 17 bases between. This CDR3 region has 15 residues.

This clonotype showed up many times. The chain carries TRBV28 and TRBJ2-7; D might be TRBD1 (5 bases). The V gene lost 3 bases and the J gene lost 7 bases, with 10 bases spanning the gap. The CDR3 contains 12 residues. Germline CDR1 is MDHEN and CDR2 is SYDVKM. CDR3 region: CASSFGQREQYF. The CDR3 coding sequence is TGTGCCAGCAGTTTTGGACAAAGGGAGCAGTACTTC.

This clonotype appeared many times. V gene TRBV29-1 combines with J gene TRBJ2-3, with D possibly matching TRBD1 (6 bases). Germline CDR1 and CDR2: SQVTM and ANQGSEA. The CDR3 runs to 13 residues. V lost 8 bases and J lost 6, with 18 bases in between. DNA for the CDR3: TGCAGCCTGAGGGACACCCTGATGGATACGCAGTATTTT. Translated: CSLRDTLMDTQYF.

Regarding this clonotype: One base away lies a much larger clone, so this may be a sequencing read error. The V call is TRBV7-2, the J call TRBJ2-5; D is perhaps TRBD2 (6 bases). The germline CDR1 and CDR2 sequences are SGHTA and FQGNSA. The CDR3 covers 14 residues. The CDR3 sequence is CVSSSGRVQETQYF. CDR3 in DNA: TGTGTCAGCAGCTCCGGGAGAGTCCAAGAGACCCAGTACTTC.

This clonotype was recorded many times. V usage is TRBV10-3 and J usage is TRBJ2-3; 9 bases are shared with TRBD1. The CDR3 length is 16 residues. Germline CDR1 is ENHRY and CDR2 is SYGVKD. V lost 6 bases and J lost 3; bases outside the gene matches: 10. The DNA for the CDR3 is TGTGCCATCAGGGGCAACCGGGACAGGGATACAGATACGCAGTATTTT. Its protein product is CAIRGNRDRDTDTQYF.

This clonotype turned up a few times. The chain joins TRBV7-9 to TRBJ2-2; 8 nucleotides agree with TRBD2. The CDR3 is 15 residues long. The junction had 2 bases not matched to a gene; V was cut back by 1 base and J by 4 bases. Per germline, CDR1 SEHNR and CDR2 FQNEAQ (reference sequence). For the CDR3, the DNA is TGTGCCAGCAGCTTAGAAGCGGGGGCCACCGGGGAGCTGTTTTTT. Protein: CASSLEAGATGELFF.

This clonotype was observed at least ten times. This chain joins TRBV20-1 and TRBJ1-5; TRBD1 might be the D (5 bases). Deletions cut 7 bases from V and 4 bases from J, with 11 bases between. Germline assignment: CDR1 DFQATT and CDR2 SNEGSKA (reference sequence). The CDR3 is 12 residues long. As DNA, the CDR3 is TGCAGTGTGGTAGGGACTAATCAGCCCCAGCATTTT. Protein sequence: CSVVGTNQPQHF.